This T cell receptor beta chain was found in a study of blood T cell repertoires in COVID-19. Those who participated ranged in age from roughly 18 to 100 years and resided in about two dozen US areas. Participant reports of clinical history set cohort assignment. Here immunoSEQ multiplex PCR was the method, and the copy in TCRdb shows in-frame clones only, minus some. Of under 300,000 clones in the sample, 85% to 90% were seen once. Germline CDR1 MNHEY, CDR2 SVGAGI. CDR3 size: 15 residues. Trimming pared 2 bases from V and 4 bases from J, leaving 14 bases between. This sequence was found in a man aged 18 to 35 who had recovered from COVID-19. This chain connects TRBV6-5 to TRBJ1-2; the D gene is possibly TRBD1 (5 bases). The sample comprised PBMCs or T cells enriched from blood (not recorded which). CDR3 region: CASSYAAGGTYGYTF. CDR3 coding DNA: TGTGCCAGCAGTTACGCGGCGGGGGGAACCTATGGCTACACCTTC.